The clone carrying this T cell receptor beta chain was observed a few times. Its target is unknown. This table comes from immunoSEQ multiplex PCR, and its TCRdb copy is limited to in-frame clones, with some not included. The sample has roughly 130,000 clones, 75% to 85% seen once; the top ten hold around 2%. The sample comes from a study of radiation and T cells in renal cell carcinoma. Study-level results: In blood, top tumor clones expanded by 2 weeks, shrinking by 4. Baseline intratumoral clonotype presence is unknown without pretreatment biopsies.

Time point in this sample: blood 2 weeks post-SBRT. Described treatment: 15 Gy SBRT to primary tumor, nephrectomy 4 weeks later. This renal cell carcinoma was of the clear cell type. This CDR3 has 13 residues. J lost 6 bases, V lost 8 bases, and 6 bases had no gene match. Germline CDR1 SQVTM, CDR2 ANQGSEA. The rearrangement uses TRBV29-1 and TRBJ2-2; 10 positions match TRBD1. Sequences were derived from blood, sampled from a patient whose treatment included radiotherapy and nephrectomy. This receptor was identified in a woman aged 55 to 70 with renal cell carcinoma. The DNA for the CDR3 is TGCAGCACAAGCGGACAGGGGGCCGGGGAGCTGTTTTTT. Translated: CSTSGQGAGELFF.